This passage covers 20 T cell receptor beta chains from one sample sequenced in a study of blood T cell repertoires in COVID-19. Some clones are missing from TCRdb's copy, which holds only in-frame ones; the method was immunoSEQ multiplex PCR. The sample carries about 170,000 clones, 80% to 90% recorded once. Sequenced material: peripheral blood. Receptor source: a woman aged 55-70 years with COVID-19, enrolled during active disease.

The chain combines TRBV5-1 with TRBJ1-2; the D is unclear. Looked up from germline, CDR1 is SGHRS and CDR2 is YFSETQ. This CDR3 is built from 14 residues. The V gene lost 2 bases and the J gene lost 4 bases, with 12 bases spanning the gap. DNA for the CDR3: TGCGCCAGCAGCTTAGGAGGACGGGGCTATGGCTACACCTTC. The encoded protein is CASSLGGRGYGYTF.

The genes are TRBV19 and TRBJ2-6; tentatively, D is TRBD1 (6 bases). V was clipped by 6 bases and J by 1 base, with 16 bases between them. Germline values: CDR1 LNHDA, CDR2 SQIVND (reference sequence). The CDR3 length is 17 residues. CDR3 residues: CASRSGRGGSGANVLTF. As DNA, the CDR3 is TGTGCCAGTAGATCGGGCAGGGGTGGATCTGGGGCCAACGTCCTGACTTTC.

The genes are TRBV7-2 and TRBJ2-1; 9 nucleotides align to TRBD1. The J segment lost 8 bases and the V segment lost 4 bases, leaving 15 bases of the junction unmatched. The CDR3 is 17 residues long. Germline CDR1 reads SGHTA; CDR2 reads FQGNSA. The CDR3 spells CASSSGTGSPRGDEQFF. In nucleotides, the CDR3 is TGTGCCAGCAGCTCCGGGACAGGGTCCCCTCGAGGCGATGAGCAGTTCTTC. The entire variable domain, with the rest obtained from reference TRBV7-2 and TRBJ2-1, is as follows: GAGVSQSPSNKVTEKGKDVELRCDPISGHTALYWYRQSLGQGLEFLIYFQGNSAPDKSGLPSDRFSAERTGGSVSTLTIQRTQQEDSAVYLCASSSGTGSPRGDEQFFGPGTRLTVL.

The rearrangement links TRBV28 to TRBJ1-1; D call uncertain. CDR3 length equals 12 residues. The germline gives CDR1 MDHEN, CDR2 SYDVKM. V dropped 7 bases and J dropped 7 bases, with 13 bases sitting between them. Written as DNA, the CDR3 is TGTGCCAGCACTCGTCCGGGTAGTGAAGCTTTCTTT. Amino acid sequence: CASTRPGSEAFF. The full variable domain, completed using reference TRBV28 and TRBJ1-1, is DVKVTQSSRYLVKRTGEKVFLECVQDMDHENMFWYRQDPGLGLRLIYFSYDVKMKEKGDIPEGYSVSREKKERFSLILESASTNQTSMYLCASTRPGSEAFFGQGTRLTVV.

This chain joins TRBV4-1 and TRBJ1-2, with D hard to call. Trimming left V 1 base short and J 3 bases short, with 12 bases between. The CDR3 extends over 15 amino acids. CDR1 MGHRA and CDR2 YSYEKL come from the germline V gene. CDR3 in DNA: TGCGCCAGCAGCCAAGGCCCTACTAGGGACTATGGCTACACCTTC. Translating it yields CASSQGPTRDYGYTF.

The chain uses TRBV11-3 and TRBJ1-4, with D tentatively TRBD1 (6 bases). Between the trimmed V and J ends, which lost 4 bases and 5 bases, there was a span of 8 bases. CDR3 length equals 13 residues. Germline CDR1 SGHNT, CDR2 YENEEA. The CDR3 loop is CASSSQGNEKLFF. The CDR3 bases are TGTGCCAGCAGCTCTCAGGGGAATGAAAAACTGTTTTTT.

The CDR3 sequence: CASSLVIATAYYEQYF. The CDR3 nucleotides are TGTGCCAGCAGCTTAGTAATCGCGACAGCTTACTACGAGCAGTACTTC. The V and J genes are TRBV7-2 and TRBJ2-7; possibly TRBD1 for D (5 bases). The germline gives CDR1 SGHTA, CDR2 FQGNSA. The CDR3 length is 16 residues. Deletions cut 1 base from V and 3 bases from J, with 16 bases between.

The V call is TRBV10-3, the J call TRBJ2-1; D is possibly TRBD2 (6 bases). Germline V gene sequence: CDR1 ENHRY, CDR2 SYGVKD. The CDR3 contains 15 residues. V lost 0 bases and J 4 bases, leaving 10 bases between the germline ends. CDR3 residues: CAISESKTSYNEQFF. Here the CDR3 DNA reads TGTGCCATCAGTGAGTCGAAGACTAGTTACAATGAGCAGTTCTTC.

This clone was observed a single time. The chain combines TRBV15 with TRBJ2-7; D is possibly TRBD2 (6 bases). Germline V CDR1 and CDR2: LNHNV, YYDKDF (reference sequence). CDR3 length: 14 amino acids. Trimming took 0 bases from V and 5 from J, leaving 11 bases between them. The CDR3 reads CATSRDRGVDEQYF. In DNA, the CDR3 is TGTGCCACCAGCAGAGATCGCGGGGTCGACGAGCAGTACTTC.

This chain connects TRBV28 to TRBJ1-2; D not certain. Germline CDR1 and CDR2: MDHEN and SYDVKM. V lost 1 base and J 6 bases, leaving 9 bases between the germline ends. The CDR3 has 13 residues. The CDR3 spells CASSLFPGHGYTF. As DNA, the CDR3 is TGTGCCAGCAGTTTATTTCCAGGCCATGGCTACACCTTC.

The chain carries TRBV7-6 and TRBJ2-1, with D possibly matching TRBD1 (6 bases). The V end was cut by 0 bases, the J end by 0 bases, with 15 bases between. The CDR3 sequence is 18 residues long. Per germline, CDR1 SGHVS and CDR2 FNYEAQ. CDR3 coding DNA: TGTGCCAGCAGCTTAGCTGGTGTGGGGGCGGCCTCCTACAATGAGCAGTTCTTC. Translating gives CASSLAGVGAASYNEQFF.

This sequence joins TRBV7-2 and TRBJ1-5; a weak D match, TRBD1 (5 bases). V was pared by 1 base and J by 9 bases, with 13 bases between. CDR3 length equals 14 residues. Germline lookup yields CDR1 SGHTA and CDR2 FQGNSA. This CDR3 reads CASSLDRRLGPQHF. CDR3 DNA sequence: TGTGCCAGCAGCTTAGACAGGCGATTGGGGCCCCAGCATTTT.

This chain connects TRBV7-2 to TRBJ2-3, with TRBD2 matching 7 bases. The CDR3 consists of 18 residues. Trimming at V came to 1 base and at J to 2 bases, leaving 12 bases not matched to a gene. The germline V gene encodes CDR1 SGHTA and CDR2 FQGNSA. The CDR3 spells CASSLEFLAGADTDTQYF. CDR3 nucleotides: TGTGCCAGCAGCTTAGAATTTCTCGCGGGAGCGGACACAGATACGCAGTATTTT.

This clone was seen only once. V is TRBV5-1 and J is TRBJ2-1, with TRBD2 matching over 8 bases. Germline trimming cut 1 base from V and 8 bases from J; bases unmatched to any gene: 8. The CDR3 is made up of 15 amino acids. Per the germline V gene, CDR1 is SGHRS and CDR2 is YFSETQ. This chain's CDR3 is CASSLHGREGDEQFF. The CDR3 nucleotides read TGCGCCAGCAGCTTGCACGGGAGGGAAGGCGATGAGCAGTTCTTC.

The chain uses TRBV7-2 and TRBJ2-7; perhaps TRBD1 as D (5 bases). Germline-derived CDR1 and CDR2 are SGHTA and FQGNSA. V was pared by 7 bases and J by 1 base, with 5 bases between. CDR3 size: 11 residues. The CDR3 DNA follows: TGTGCCAGCAAGGGGTCCTACGAGCAGTACTTC. Its protein is CASKGSYEQYF. The full variable domain, completed using reference TRBV7-2 and TRBJ2-7, is GAGVSQSPSNKVTEKGKDVELRCDPISGHTALYWYRQSLGQGLEFLIYFQGNSAPDKSGLPSDRFSAERTGGSVSTLTIQRTQQEDSAVYLCASKGSYEQYFGPGTRLTVT.

The J gene is TRBJ1-5, the V gene TRBV19, with D perhaps TRBD1 (5 bases). Germline V gene data show CDR1 as LNHDA and CDR2 as SQIVND (reference sequence). This CDR3 is 15 amino acids long. Trimming pared 1 base from V and 7 bases from J, leaving 14 bases between. In nucleotides, the CDR3 is TGTGCCAGTAGTATAGTTCCGGGGGTGGACCAGCCCCAGCATTTT. Translated, it gives CASSIVPGVDQPQHF.

Concerning this clone: Germline and junction disagree at one end, which may indicate a read error. This chain links TRBV5-1 with TRBJ2-1; the D gene is possibly TRBD1 (6 bases). The CDR3 runs to 15 residues. The germline CDR1 and CDR2 sequences are SGHRS and YFSETQ. CDR3 sequence: CASSLEGHNLNLGVF. CDR3 bases: TGCGCCAGCAGCTTGGAGGGACATAATCTTAACCTAGGGGTCTTC.

V and J are TRBV18 and TRBJ1-4; TRBD1 matches 11 bases. The V gene end was trimmed by 3 bases and the J gene end by 1 base; junction bases not matched to a gene: 4. The CDR3 totals 17 residues. From germline, CDR1 is KGHSH and CDR2 LQKENI. As DNA, the CDR3 is TGTGCCAGCTCACCCTGGACAGGGGGCGTAACTAATGAAAAACTGTTTTTT. Its translation is CASSPWTGGVTNEKLFF.

This chain uses TRBV15 with TRBJ1-1, with a weak D call TRBD1 (5 bases). CDR1 LNHNV and CDR2 YYDKDF come from the germline V gene (reference sequence). The V gene lost 1 base and the J gene lost 10 bases, with 13 bases spanning the gap. The length of the CDR3 is 13 residues. This CDR3 is CATSRGGDLGAFF. CDR3 coding DNA: TGTGCCACCAGCAGAGGGGGGGACCTGGGAGCTTTCTTT.

The DNA of the CDR3 is TGTGCCAGCAGCGCGCTCTCCGGGAGCTCCTACGAGCAGTACTTC. It yields the protein CASSALSGSSYEQYF. This rearrangement joins TRBV9 to TRBJ2-7, with D tentatively TRBD2 (6 bases). V lost 3 bases to trimming and J lost 0 bases, with 13 bases between them. This CDR3 contains 15 residues. Germline assignment: CDR1 SGDLS and CDR2 YYNGEE.